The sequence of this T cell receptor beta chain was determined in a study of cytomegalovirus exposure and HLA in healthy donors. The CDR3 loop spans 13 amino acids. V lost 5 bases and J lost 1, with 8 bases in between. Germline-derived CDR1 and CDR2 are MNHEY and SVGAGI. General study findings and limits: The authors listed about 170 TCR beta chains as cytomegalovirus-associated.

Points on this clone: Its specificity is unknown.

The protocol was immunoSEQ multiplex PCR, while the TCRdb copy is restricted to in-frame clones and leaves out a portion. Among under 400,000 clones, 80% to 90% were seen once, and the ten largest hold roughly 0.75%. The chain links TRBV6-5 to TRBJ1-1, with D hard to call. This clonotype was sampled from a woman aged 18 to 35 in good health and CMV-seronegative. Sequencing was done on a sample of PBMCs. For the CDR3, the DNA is TGTGCCAGCAGTGATCCAGGGAACACTGAAGCTTTCTTT. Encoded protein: CASSDPGNTEAFF.